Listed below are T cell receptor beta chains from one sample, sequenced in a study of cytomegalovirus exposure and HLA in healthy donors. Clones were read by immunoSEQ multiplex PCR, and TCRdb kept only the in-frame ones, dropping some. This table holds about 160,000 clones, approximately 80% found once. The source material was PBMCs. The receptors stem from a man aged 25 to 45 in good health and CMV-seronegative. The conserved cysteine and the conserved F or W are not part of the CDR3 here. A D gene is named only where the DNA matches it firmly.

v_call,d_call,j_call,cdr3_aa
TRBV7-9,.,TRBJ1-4,ASSLAGAKDEKLF
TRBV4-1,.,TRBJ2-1,ASSQDKQGGSSYNEQF
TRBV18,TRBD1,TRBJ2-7,ASSPGTGVYEQY
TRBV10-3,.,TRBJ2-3,AITGGGPSSTDTQY
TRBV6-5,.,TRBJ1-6,ASSSLVGSYNSPLH
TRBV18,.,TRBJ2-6,ASSISESGANVLT
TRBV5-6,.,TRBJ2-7,ASSPRTGITYEQY
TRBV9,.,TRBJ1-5,ASSVAGYSNQPQH
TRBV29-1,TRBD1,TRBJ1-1,SVSQGLNTEAF
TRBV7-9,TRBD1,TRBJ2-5,ASSPRDRGGKTQY
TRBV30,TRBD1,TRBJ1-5,AYSGQALQPQH
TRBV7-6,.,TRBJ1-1,ASSLAGGNTEAF
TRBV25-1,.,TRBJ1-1,ATQGRANTEAF
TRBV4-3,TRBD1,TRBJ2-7,ASSQADRGEQY
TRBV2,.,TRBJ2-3,ASTVAYTDTQY
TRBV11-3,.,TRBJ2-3,ASGRDSSDTQY
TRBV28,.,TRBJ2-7,ASSLLDYEQY
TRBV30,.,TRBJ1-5,AWSTRAPGLLGQPQH
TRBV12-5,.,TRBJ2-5,ASAPPGGDLQSQETQY
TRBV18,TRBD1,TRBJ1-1,ASSPGQGYWGSTEAF
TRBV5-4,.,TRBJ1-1,ASALRGTEAF
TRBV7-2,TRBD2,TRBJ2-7,ASSLWGLAGVTYEQY
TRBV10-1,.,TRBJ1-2,ASSAVFSLYGYT